This note documents a single T cell receptor beta chain sequence. There is no known antigen for this receptor. Base qualities are not at hand, and no much larger clone is one base apart. Another Seattle source contributed samples from volunteer blood donors who had recovered from COVID-19. Each collaborating institution followed its own protocols to collect whole blood in K2EDTA tubes. Collaborator samples were shipped for TCRbeta analysis as frozen whole blood, isolated PBMCs, or DNA extracted from either sample type. This record belongs to a study of blood T cell repertoires in COVID-19 (dated by TCRdb to 2020 to 2022). Regarding the study in general: Samples from collaborators originated in the United States, Italy and Spain and spanned both the acute and convalescent phases of COVID-19. The material from the prospective study consisted of cDNA or gDNA derived from T cells, B-cell-depleted T cells, or PBMCs. The dataset comprised deeply sampled blood TCRbeta repertoires from subjects exposed to, actively infected with, or recovered from COVID-19. A freely available public database, intended as a resource for researchers studying the immune response to SARS-CoV-2, is where the repertoires were released. Samples were obtained from the ongoing ImmuneRACE study (first 160 participants) and from 950 to 1,500 subjects provided by 6 global collaborators. Nearly every sample came with metadata listing a de-identified subject ID, COVID-19 status, age in years and sex. Where available, HLA class I and class II types were obtained from metadata supplied by the sample provider rather than from assay-based typing. The paper as a whole reports these results and caveats: How much clinical and demographic metadata was included differed by source and by participant, and the metadata was provided uncurated.

TCRbeta CDR3 regions were amplified from genomic DNA using the immunoSEQ Assay, a bias-controlled multiplex PCR. Per the original workflow: Nucleated cell counts per sample were estimated from amplification of reference gene primers within the assay. To quantify the absolute abundance of each unique TCRbeta CDR3 rearrangement, sequence reads were collapsed and filtered. For each sample, productive Simpson clonality was calculated by taking the square root of Simpson's diversity index across productive rearrangements. Entries here come from immuneACCESS through TCRdb and include only in-frame sequences with V and J called. Some clones fail to appear in such tables; in the studies checked, an unresolved V gene covers under half of the shortfall, and the cause of the remainder is unknown. The V and J calls and clone size were taken over from that table, and D and trimming were inferred from the DNA. Here the sample has some 300,000 clones; 88% occur a single time. The top ten clones comprise approximately 7.2% of the sample.

The TCR comes from a woman aged 30 to 39 who had recovered from COVID-19. Sequenced input: peripheral blood.

The DNA sequence follows: TGTGCCAGCAGCTTATCTATCATCCACGAGCAGTACTTC. This is translated as CASSLSIIHEQYF. This chain is built from TRBV11-2 and TRBJ2-7; no confident D gene assignment can be made. V is shortened by 2 bases, J by 5 bases, and the region joining them spans 10 bases. The CDR3 numbers 13 residues from cysteine through phenylalanine. Only the CDR3 region is kept as DNA, spanning 39 bases read in frame from base 1. Based on the germline V gene, the CDR1 and CDR2 sequences are SGHAT and FQNNGV. With the rest looked up from the reference TRBV11-2 and TRBJ2-7 genes rather than sequenced, the full variable domain is EAGVAQSPRYKIIEKRQSVAFWCNPISGHATLYWYQQILGQGPKLLIQFQNNGVVDDSQLPKDRFSAERLKGVDSTLKIQPAKLEDSAVYLCASSLSIIHEQYFGPGTRLTVT.